A selection of T cell receptor beta chains follows, all from one sample in a study of Graves' ophthalmopathy and Graves' hyperthyroidism. In TCRdb, the multiplex PCR reads were re-called with MiXCR into one record per CDR3 protein. The repertoire has roughly 170,000 distinct CDR3 sequences, approximately 40% of them found once; the top ten carry nearly 9%. The sequenced material came from peripheral blood. Receptor source: a young man with Graves' ophthalmopathy. Both conserved end residues are trimmed from each CDR3.

CDR3: ASSLDSGDRRWETQY
V: TRBV7-8
length: 15

CDR3: ASSRIAGALEQY
V: TRBV6-1
length: 12

CDR3: ASSFRPTATAYEQY
V: TRBV11-2
length: 14

CDR3: ASRDGGTTGEQY
V: TRBV2
length: 12

CDR3: ASTYTMNTEAF
V: TRBV6-1
length: 11

CDR3: ASSPDEALNTEAF
V: TRBV6-2/TRBV6-3
length: 13

CDR3: ASIDSLNTEAF
V: TRBV28
length: 11

CDR3: AISAPGLADHNEQF
V: TRBV10-3
length: 14

CDR3: ASNPRTGANTGELF
V: TRBV12-3/TRBV12-4
length: 14

CDR3: ASSEGRQGYT
V: TRBV6-1
length: 10

CDR3: ASNSGPPSGFYEQY
V: TRBV6-9
length: 14

CDR3: SATSGTGYMNTEAF
V: TRBV20-1
length: 14

CDR3: ASSQEIPGLASGNTIY
V: TRBV4-2
length: 16

CDR3: AWSAPGGYYEQY
V: TRBV30
length: 12

CDR3: ASNLLMVNTEAF
V: TRBV28
length: 12

CDR3: ASSPLDRSEAF
V: TRBV6-1
length: 11

CDR3: ASSYSWTGLGSQPQH
V: TRBV6-5
length: 15

CDR3: ASSFEGGHLETQY
V: TRBV11-3
length: 13

CDR3: ASSSLQGRRETQY
V: TRBV6-2/TRBV6-3
length: 13

CDR3: ASRVQGSNTGELF
V: TRBV6-1
length: 13

CDR3: ASGTRAREAF
V: TRBV12-3/TRBV12-4
length: 10

CDR3: ASRIQGGRAYEQY
V: TRBV28
length: 13

CDR3: ASPSNDYTEAF
V: TRBV7-9
length: 11

CDR3: ASTLGTGNTEAF
V: TRBV12-3/TRBV12-4
length: 12

CDR3: ASSQMERQPQH
V: TRBV12-3/TRBV12-4
length: 11

CDR3: SVEPSGRTDEQY
V: TRBV29-1
length: 12

CDR3: ASSVLAGVETQY
V: TRBV5-6
length: 12

CDR3: ASSSPSSGALRNIQY
V: TRBV6-5
length: 15

CDR3: ASSYSGGRRVQETQY
V: TRBV6-5
length: 15

CDR3: ASCAGWTEAF
V: TRBV6-2/TRBV6-3
length: 10

CDR3: ASRREIGELF
V: TRBV6-5
length: 10

CDR3: ASSLGQGSFGLLYGYT
V: TRBV28
length: 16

CDR3: ASRPGGTGTGELF
V: TRBV12-3/TRBV12-4
length: 13

CDR3: ASSPDFSSYEQY
V: TRBV5-8
length: 12

CDR3: ASRGPSYEQY
V: TRBV6-2/TRBV6-3
length: 10

CDR3: ASIKAGGDYGYT
V: TRBV2
length: 12

CDR3: ASSQPGQITEAF
V: TRBV7-2
length: 12

CDR3: ASSSAGGDHEQY
V: TRBV11-3
length: 12